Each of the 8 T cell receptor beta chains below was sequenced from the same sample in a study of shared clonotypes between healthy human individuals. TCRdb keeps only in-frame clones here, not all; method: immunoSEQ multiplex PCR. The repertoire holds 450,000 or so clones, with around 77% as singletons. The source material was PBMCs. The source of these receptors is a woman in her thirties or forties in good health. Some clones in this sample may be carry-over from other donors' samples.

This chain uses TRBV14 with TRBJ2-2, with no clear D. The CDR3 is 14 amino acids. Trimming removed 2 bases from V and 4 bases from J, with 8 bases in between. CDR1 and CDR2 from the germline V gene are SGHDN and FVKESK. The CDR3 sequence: CASSQSYRTGELFF. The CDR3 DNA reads TGTGCCAGCAGCCAATCTTACCGCACCGGGGAGCTGTTTTTT.

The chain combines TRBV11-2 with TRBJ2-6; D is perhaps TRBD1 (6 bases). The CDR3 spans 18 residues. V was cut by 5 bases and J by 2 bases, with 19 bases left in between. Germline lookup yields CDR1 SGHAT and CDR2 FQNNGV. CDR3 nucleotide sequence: TGTGCCAGCAGCCCTGTCAGAACCAGGGGTCCTGGGGCCAACGTCCTGACTTTC. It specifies CASSPVRTRGPGANVLTF.

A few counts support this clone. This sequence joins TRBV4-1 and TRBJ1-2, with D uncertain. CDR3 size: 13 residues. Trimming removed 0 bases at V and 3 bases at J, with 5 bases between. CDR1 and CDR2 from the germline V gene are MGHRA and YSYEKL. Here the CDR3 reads CASSQETYYGYTF. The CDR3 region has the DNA TGCGCCAGCAGCCAAGAGACCTACTATGGCTACACCTTC.

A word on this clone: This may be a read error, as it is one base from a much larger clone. The CDR3 bases are TGTGCCAGCAGCCAGGGGACTACCACTAGCACAGAGACGCAGTATTTT. Amino acid sequence: CASSQGTTTSTETQYF. The rearrangement uses TRBV4-2 and TRBJ2-3; 7 bases match TRBD2. Germline V gives CDR1 LGHNA, CDR2 YNFKEQ. The CDR3 totals 16 residues.

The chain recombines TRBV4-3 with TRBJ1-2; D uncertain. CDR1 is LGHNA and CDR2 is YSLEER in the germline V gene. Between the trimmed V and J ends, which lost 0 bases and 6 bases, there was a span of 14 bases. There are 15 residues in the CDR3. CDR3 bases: TGCGCCAGCAGCCAAGATCCAGGAGGGTTAAATGGCTACACCTTC. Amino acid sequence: CASSQDPGGLNGYTF.

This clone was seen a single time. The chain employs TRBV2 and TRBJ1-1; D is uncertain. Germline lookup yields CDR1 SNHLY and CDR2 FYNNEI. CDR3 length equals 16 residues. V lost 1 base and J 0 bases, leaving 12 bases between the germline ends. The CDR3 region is CASSEGTPSMNTEAFF. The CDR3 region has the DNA TGTGCCAGCAGTGAAGGGACGCCATCCATGAACACTGAAGCTTTCTTT.

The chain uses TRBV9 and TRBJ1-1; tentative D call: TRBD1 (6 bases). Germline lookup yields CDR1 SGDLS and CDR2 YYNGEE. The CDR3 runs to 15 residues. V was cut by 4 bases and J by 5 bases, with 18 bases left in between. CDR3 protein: CASSPRWGAQTEAFF. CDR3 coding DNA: TGTGCCAGCAGCCCGAGATGGGGGGCGCAAACTGAAGCTTTCTTT.

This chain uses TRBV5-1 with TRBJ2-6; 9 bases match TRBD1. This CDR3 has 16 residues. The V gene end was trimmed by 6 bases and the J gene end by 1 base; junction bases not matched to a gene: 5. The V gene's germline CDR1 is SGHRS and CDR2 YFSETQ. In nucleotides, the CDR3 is TGCGCCAGCAAGGAACAGGGGGCATCTGGGGCCAACGTCCTGACTTTC. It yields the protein CASKEQGASGANVLTF.